A selection of T cell receptor beta chains follows, all from one sample in a study of Ad26.COV2.S vaccination and SARS-CoV-2 variants. Produced via immunoSEQ multiplex PCR; TCRdb's table is partial and in-frame only. The sample holds about 680,000 clones, about 90% seen once. The sample in question was peripheral blood, obtained in a trial of Ad26.COV2.S vaccine versus placebo. The receptor set was obtained from a person between 18 and 65 years old who received the Ad26.COV2.S COVID-19 vaccine or a placebo. The CDR3 runs from the conserved cysteine through the conserved F or W. D genes are given only for firm matches. Clone sizes are given selectively: once, few, many, or a class where the clone is expanded.

CDR3aa,CDR3nt,d_gene,v_gene,abundance,len,j_gene
CASSWGQGWNEQFF,TGCGCCAGCAGCTGGGGACAGGGATGGAATGAGCAGTTCTTC,TRBD1,TRBV5-1,.,14,TRBJ2-1
CASSFGTAYTEAFF,TGTGCCAGCAGCTTTGGGACAGCCTACACTGAAGCTTTCTTT,TRBD1,TRBV7-9,.,14,TRBJ1-1
CASSRLEGDQETQYF,TGTGCCAGCAGCCGTCTGGAGGGGGACCAAGAGACCCAGTACTTC,.,TRBV7-2,.,15,TRBJ2-5
CAWSGKRGYTF,TGTGCCTGGAGTGGGAAGAGAGGCTACACCTTC,.,TRBV30,.,11,TRBJ1-2
CASSPPLDTGLATNEKLFF,TGTGCCAGCTCACCACCTTTGGACACGGGCTTGGCAACTAATGAAAAACTGTTTTTT,.,TRBV18,.,19,TRBJ1-4
CAWIIAGVNNEQFF,TGTGCCTGGATAATAGCGGGAGTAAATAATGAGCAGTTCTTC,TRBD2,TRBV30,.,14,TRBJ2-1
CASSYSGTNTGELFF,TGTGCCAGCAGTTACTCGGGGACAAACACCGGGGAGCTGTTTTTT,.,TRBV6-5,once,15,TRBJ2-2
CASSLGGAGLGTQYF,TGTGCCAGCAGCTTGGGGGGCGCAGGGTTGGGGACCCAGTACTTC,.,TRBV5-6,.,15,TRBJ2-5
CASSTSGQGHRVANEKLFF,TGTGCCAGTAGTACCTCGGGACAGGGACACAGAGTGGCTAATGAAAAACTGTTTTTT,TRBD1,TRBV19,once,19,TRBJ1-4
CASSLQGPAVGKLFF,TGTGCCAGCAGTCTACAGGGACCGGCGGTGGGAAAACTGTTTTTT,.,TRBV6-2/TRBV6-3,once,15,TRBJ1-4
CASSRDTFYGYTF,TGTGCCAGCAGCCGGGACACCTTCTATGGCTACACCTTC,.,TRBV6-4,.,13,TRBJ1-2
CASSLARARGTDTQYF,TGTGCCAGCAGCTTAGCCCGAGCCCGGGGCACAGATACGCAGTATTTT,.,TRBV7-2,.,16,TRBJ2-3
CASSLGQAQETQYF,TGCGCCAGCAGCTTGGGGCAGGCTCAAGAGACCCAGTACTTC,.,TRBV5-1,once,14,TRBJ2-5
CASSLSRDYGYTF,TGTGCCAGCAGTTTATCCCGGGACTATGGCTACACCTTC,.,TRBV27,.,13,TRBJ1-2
CASSLVGGTGNYEQYF,TGTGCCAGCAGCTTAGTGGGCGGGACAGGGAACTACGAGCAGTACTTC,TRBD1,TRBV11-2,.,16,TRBJ2-7
CSASFYEQYF,TGCAGTGCTAGCTTCTACGAGCAGTACTTC,.,TRBV20-1,.,10,TRBJ2-7
CASSQTGGSGSPLHF,TGTGCCAGCAGCCAGACAGGGGGTTCGGGATCACCCCTCCACTTT,TRBD1,TRBV3-1/TRBV3-2,.,15,TRBJ1-6
CASSLGRLGSGANVLTF,TGTGCCAGCAGTTTGGGGCGGTTGGGCTCTGGGGCCAACGTCCTGACTTTC,.,TRBV27,.,17,TRBJ2-6
CASSQQSGGRDTQYF,TGTGCCAGCAGCCAACAAAGTGGGGGGAGGGATACGCAGTATTTT,.,TRBV4-2,.,15,TRBJ2-3
CASSTQAPGDWNF,TGTGCCAGCAGCACACAGGCCCCCGGGGACTGGAATTTT,.,TRBV2,.,13,TRBJ1-5
CASSTAGTGNEKLFF,TGTGCCAGCAGCACGGCCGGGACAGGCAATGAAAAACTGTTTTTT,TRBD1,TRBV4-2,.,15,TRBJ1-4
CASSLVIQNSPLHF,TGTGCCAGCAGCTTAGTCATCCAGAATTCACCCCTCCACTTT,.,TRBV7-9,.,14,TRBJ1-6
CSVAGSSGTTYNEQFF,TGCAGCGTTGCAGGGAGCAGCGGAACTACCTACAATGAGCAGTTCTTC,.,TRBV29-1,.,16,TRBJ2-1
CASSLQGNSPLHF,TGTGCCAGCTCACTACAGGGAAATTCACCCCTCCACTTT,.,TRBV18,.,13,TRBJ1-6
CASSTSGEGTEAFF,TGTGCCAGCAGTACCTCGGGGGAGGGCACTGAAGCTTTCTTT,.,TRBV6-5,.,14,TRBJ1-1
CASSFGGGASEQFF,TGTGCCAGCAGCTTCGGTGGAGGTGCAAGCGAGCAGTTCTTC,.,TRBV5-8,.,14,TRBJ2-1
CASSIELRYNEQFF,TGTGCCAGTAGTATAGAGCTTAGGTACAATGAGCAGTTCTTC,.,TRBV19,many,14,TRBJ2-1
CSTSGFGEQYF,TGCAGCACGTCGGGGTTCGGCGAGCAGTACTTC,.,TRBV20-1,.,11,TRBJ2-7
CAWRVRPQETQYF,TGTGCCTGGAGAGTTAGGCCTCAAGAGACCCAGTACTTC,.,TRBV30,.,13,TRBJ2-5
CSADPFNGAGNEQFF,TGCAGCGCCGACCCCTTTAATGGGGCCGGCAATGAGCAGTTCTTC,.,TRBV29-1,.,15,TRBJ2-1
CASSTGSGANVLTF,TGTGCCAGTAGTACGGGCTCTGGGGCCAACGTCCTGACTTTC,.,TRBV19,.,14,TRBJ2-6
CATSVDQNYGYTF,TGTGCCACCAGTGTCGACCAAAACTATGGCTACACCTTC,.,TRBV24-1,.,13,TRBJ1-2
CASSVATGEVGELFF,TGTGCCAGCAGCGTAGCGACAGGGGAAGTCGGGGAGCTGTTTTTT,TRBD1,TRBV9,.,15,TRBJ2-2
CASSQAAGVSYEQYF,TGTGCCAGCAGCCAAGCCGCGGGAGTTTCCTACGAGCAGTACTTC,TRBD2,TRBV4-2,.,15,TRBJ2-7
CAWSTPNTEAFF,TGTGCCTGGAGTACTCCTAACACTGAAGCTTTCTTT,.,TRBV30,.,12,TRBJ1-1
CASSQEGGGATDTQYF,TGTGCCAGCAGCCAAGAGGGGGGAGGGGCCACAGATACGCAGTATTTT,TRBD2,TRBV3-1/TRBV3-2,.,16,TRBJ2-3
CASSRRADTEAFF,TGTGCCAGCAGTCGGCGGGCCGACACTGAAGCTTTCTTT,.,TRBV7-2,.,13,TRBJ1-1
CASSSLGAVYNSPLHF,TGTGCCAGCAGTTCTCTAGGGGCCGTTTATAATTCACCCCTCCACTTT,.,TRBV25-1,.,16,TRBJ1-6
CASSLGSGYSYGYTF,TGTGCCAGCAGCTTGGGTTCGGGGTACAGCTATGGCTACACCTTC,.,TRBV5-6,.,15,TRBJ1-2
CASSSRLGDTQYF,TGTGCCAGCAGCTCTAGACTAGGAGATACGCAGTATTTT,.,TRBV3-1/TRBV3-2,.,13,TRBJ2-3
CASSGLSSPLHF,TGTGCCAGCTCAGGGCTGAGTTCACCCCTCCACTTT,.,TRBV18,few,12,TRBJ1-6
CASSLRASGGLFETQYF,TGCGCCAGCAGCTTGAGGGCTAGCGGGGGGCTATTTGAGACCCAGTACTTC,TRBD2,TRBV5-1,.,17,TRBJ2-5
CASSLVVESQYF,TGTGCCAGCAGCTTAGTTGTGGAGTCCCAGTACTTC,.,TRBV7-2,.,12,TRBJ2-5
CASSLEQGYYEQYF,TGCGCCAGCAGCTTGGAACAGGGGTATTACGAGCAGTACTTC,TRBD1,TRBV5-1,.,14,TRBJ2-7
CASSYSRDKGVSQPQHF,TGTGCCAGCAGTTACTCGCGGGACAAGGGGGTCAGTCAGCCCCAGCATTTT,.,TRBV6-2/TRBV6-3,.,17,TRBJ1-5
CASSLPGEAYEQYF,TGTGCCAGCAGCTTACCAGGGGAGGCCTACGAGCAGTACTTC,.,TRBV7-3,.,14,TRBJ2-7
CASSGWGWGYGYTF,TGTGCCAGCAGCGGGTGGGGATGGGGCTATGGCTACACCTTC,.,TRBV9,.,14,TRBJ1-2
CASSPGRNTGELFF,TGTGCCAGCTCACCTGGAAGGAACACCGGGGAGCTGTTTTTT,.,TRBV18,few,14,TRBJ2-2